These 15 T cell receptor beta chains share one sample of origin, sequenced in a study of CD8+ T cells in alopecia areata. Extraction of RNA preceded its reverse transcription into cDNA, which served as the sequencing template. The method was immunoSEQ multiplex PCR; TCRdb's version includes in-frame clones alone and lacks a portion of them. The repertoire holds roughly 150,000 clones, roughly 61% seen once, with around 6.6% in the top ten. Source: CD4+ T cells sorted from blood, taken at week 0. Receptors originate from a human donor with alopecia areata.

CDR3 region: CAWTVGSGPYYEQYF. The CDR3 DNA follows: TGTGCCTGGACAGTAGGGTCCGGACCCTACTACGAGCAGTACTTC. The chain links TRBV30 to TRBJ2-7, with D unclear. Germline V gives CDR1 GTSNPN, CDR2 SVGIG (reference sequence). The CDR3 loop spans 15 amino acids. The V and J ends lost 4 bases and 3 bases respectively, with 19 bases between them. The full variable domain, completed using reference TRBV30 and TRBJ2-7, is SQTIHQWPATLVQPVGSPLSLECTVEGTSNPNLYWYRQAAGRGLQLLFYSVGIGQISSEVPQNLSASRPQDRQFILSSKKLLLSDSGFYLCAWTVGSGPYYEQYFGPGTRLTVT.

This clone was observed a few times. The chain joins TRBV23-1 to TRBJ1-6; 8 bases match TRBD1. TRBV23-1 is treated as an ORF (open reading frame) with a function not yet certain. Trimming took 3 bases from V and 7 from J; bases not matched to a gene: 2. The CDR3 has 14 residues. CDR3 DNA sequence: TGCGCCAGCAGTCACAGACAGGGGAATTCACCCCTCCACTTT. It specifies CASSHRQGNSPLHF.

The chain has TRBV30 and TRBJ1-2; D is possibly TRBD1 (5 bases). The CDR3 length is 12 residues. Trimming took off 4 bases at V and 3 bases at J, with 9 bases between the two ends. Looked up from germline, CDR1 is GTSNPN and CDR2 is SVGIG (reference sequence). The CDR3 protein is CAWTDSYYGYTF. The CDR3 DNA sequence: TGTGCCTGGACCGACAGTTACTATGGCTACACCTTC.

The gene calls are TRBV6-5 and TRBJ2-7; D possibly corresponds to TRBD2 (6 bases). V dropped 2 bases and J dropped 4 bases, with 12 bases sitting between them. The CDR3 extends over 14 amino acids. Germline assignment: CDR1 MNHEY and CDR2 SVGAGI. The CDR3 DNA follows: TGTGCCAGCAGTTACGGCCAGGCGGGATACGAGCAGTACTTC. This sequence encodes CASSYGQAGYEQYF.

This chain uses TRBV7-9 with TRBJ2-2; maybe TRBD1 (6 bases). The length of the CDR3 is 15 residues. CDR1 and CDR2 (germline): SEHNR, FQNEAQ (reference sequence). V was clipped by 4 bases and J by 4 bases, with 13 bases between them. The CDR3 spells CASSSGGQFTGELFF. The CDR3 DNA reads as TGTGCCAGCAGCTCCGGAGGACAGTTCACCGGGGAGCTGTTTTTT.

The CDR3 bases are TGCAGTGCCCAGCGTTTAGAGACCCAGTACTTC. The encoded protein is CSAQRLETQYF. V usage is TRBV20-1 and J usage is TRBJ2-5; D gene unclear. Germline values: CDR1 DFQATT, CDR2 SNEGSKA (reference sequence). With 6 bases removed from V and 4 bases from J, the gap between germline ends came to 9 bases. The CDR3 length is 11 residues.

This clone was seen a handful of times. The J gene is TRBJ2-2, the V gene TRBV28, with D maybe TRBD1 (5 bases). The CDR3 length is 16 residues. V was trimmed by 5 bases and J by 2 bases, leaving 15 bases between them. Germline CDR1 MDHEN, CDR2 SYDVKM. The chain's CDR3 is CASSPIWGTNTGELFF. The CDR3 bases are TGTGCCAGCAGTCCCATATGGGGCACTAACACCGGGGAGCTGTTTTTT.

The chain uses TRBV14 and TRBJ2-5; a weak D match, TRBD2 (5 bases). The CDR3 covers 12 residues. The germline gives CDR1 SGHDN, CDR2 FVKESK. The V gene lost 1 base and the J gene lost 5 bases, with 5 bases spanning the gap. The DNA of the CDR3 is TGTGCCAGCAGCCAAGGAGGGGAGACCCAGTACTTC. Amino acid sequence: CASSQGGETQYF.

V gene TRBV29-1 combines with J gene TRBJ2-7; 8 bases align to TRBD1. V dropped 3 bases and J dropped 4; count of bases not matched to a gene: 8. CDR1 and CDR2 (germline): SQVTM, ANQGSEA. The CDR3 totals 14 residues. The CDR3 region has the DNA TGCAGCGTTGATTCCGGACAGGGAGTATACGAGCAGTACTTC. This sequence encodes CSVDSGQGVYEQYF.

This chain uses TRBV10-2 with TRBJ2-5, with TRBD1 identical over 7 bases. With 8 bases clipped from V and 2 bases from J, the junction kept 2 bases outside the gene matches. Germline loops: CDR1 WSHSY, CDR2 SAAADI. This CDR3 contains 12 residues. The CDR3 nucleotides are TGCGCCAGCGGCAGGGGGCAAGAGACCCAGTACTTC. It codes for CASGRGQETQYF.

The rearrangement links TRBV6-5 to TRBJ2-3; D remains unclear. The germline V and J ends were trimmed by 5 bases and 1 base, with 4 bases remaining between them. CDR1 is MNHEY and CDR2 is SVGAGI in the germline V gene. The CDR3 contains 12 residues. The DNA of the CDR3 is TGTGCCAGCAGTGACGGCACAGATACGCAGTATTTT. Protein product: CASSDGTDTQYF.

The rearrangement links TRBV14 to TRBJ2-3; 8 bases fit TRBD2. The CDR3 totals 18 residues. V gave up 3 bases and J gave up 3 bases; unmatched junction bases: 14. The germline V gene encodes CDR1 SGHDN and CDR2 FVKESK. Written as DNA, the CDR3 is TGTGCCAGCAGCCACTATCAGCAGGCTAGCGGGTCGACAGATACGCAGTATTTT. Translation gives CASSHYQQASGSTDTQYF.

The genes are TRBV4-1 and TRBJ1-4; D not certain. There are 15 residues in the CDR3. CDR1 is MGHRA and CDR2 is YSYEKL in the germline V gene. The germline V and J ends were trimmed by 1 base and 3 bases, with 9 bases remaining between them. The CDR3 nucleotides read TGCGCCAGCAGCCAAGCGCCGGGGTCTAATGAAAAACTGTTTTTT. Protein product: CASSQAPGSNEKLFF.

V usage is TRBV7-9 and J usage is TRBJ1-6; D gene unclear. Germline V CDR1 and CDR2: SEHNR, FQNEAQ (reference sequence). Trimming took off 2 bases at V and 10 bases at J, with 9 bases between the two ends. This CDR3 is 13 amino acids long. DNA for the CDR3: TGTGCCAGCAGCTTACCCACTGGCTCACCCCTCCACTTT. It specifies CASSLPTGSPLHF.

The chain couples TRBV29-1 to TRBJ1-5; D is unresolved. Germline loops: CDR1 SQVTM, CDR2 ANQGSEA. The V and J ends lost 4 bases and 1 base respectively, with 8 bases between them. There are 13 residues in the CDR3. In nucleotides, the CDR3 is TGCAGCGTTGTATTCGGGAGCAATCAGCCCCAGCATTTT. Residues: CSVVFGSNQPQHF.